This TCR beta chain was profiled in a study of cytomegalovirus exposure and HLA in healthy donors. As for this clone: Its cognate antigen is unknown.

Study-wide points: Common viral pathogens seemed, in a later analysis, to connect with several of the most significant clusters. The study carried out a later analysis of TCR beta sequences. It associated some 17,000 of them with specific HLA alleles at a false discovery rate of 0.05. Analysis was carried out at a later point, and it linked a missense DCLRE1C variant to TCR beta V- and J-gene trimming. Researchers reported that a few CMV-associated chains were confirmed in vitro as CMV antigen-specific.

PCR used 60 Vbeta primers and 13 Jbeta primers. TCRdb keeps only in-frame clones here, not all; method: immunoSEQ multiplex PCR. The table lists about 140,000 clones, 80% of them singletons. Germline CDR1 reads SGHNT; CDR2 reads YYREEE (reference sequence). V lost 1 base to trimming and J lost 3 bases, with 7 bases between them. CDR3 length: 14 residues. The chain carries TRBV5-4 and TRBJ2-2; D uncertain. Material: PBMCs. This clonotype originated in a man aged 50-60 years in good health and CMV-seronegative. The CDR3 nucleotides are TGTGCCAGCAGCTTGACAGTCTACACCGGGGAGCTGTTTTTT. Amino acids: CASSLTVYTGELFF.